This entry describes one T cell receptor beta chain. The antigen is undetermined. The authors split each subset's genomic DNA evenly across several immunoSEQ plates. Per the authors' pipeline: Junction-only sequences without quality scores came from ImmunoSEQ, so filtering differed. Sequenced by immunoSEQ multiplex PCR; TCRdb stores in-frame clones only, minus some. V, J and clone size derive from that table, while D and trimming were established from the DNA sequence. The sample holds about 2.5 million clones, around 90% seen once. In germline, CDR1 is MDHEN, CDR2 SYDVKM. The CDR3 has 14 residues. Trimming took 3 bases from V and 7 from J, leaving 14 bases between them. This record comes from a study of shared clonotypes between healthy human individuals. Whole-study context: Three plates were used per donor for CD4 naive, three for CD4 memory, two for CD8 naive and one for CD8 memory.

Study-level results: It was expected that sequencing depth would affect clonotype sharing among donors.

Sequencing input: naive CD4+ T cells from PBMCs. This sample's subset: CD45RA+ positively selected. This TCR derives from a man between 18 and 29 years old in good health. Some clones in this sample may be carry-over from other donors' samples. The rearrangement links TRBV28 to TRBJ2-3; D is unresolved. CDR3 bases: TGTGCCAGCAGTTTTATAAATCCCCGTTATACGCAGTATTTT. Translating it yields CASSFINPRYTQYF.